This TCR beta chain emerged from a study of shared clonotypes between healthy human individuals. Germline lookup yields CDR1 ENHRY and CDR2 SYGVKD. V shed 0 bases and J shed 1 base, with 9 bases lying between them. This CDR3 has 15 residues. Generated by immunoSEQ multiplex PCR, the TCRdb table keeps only in-frame clones and is missing some. The sample lists about 980,000 clones; approximately 76% were seen once. Sequencing input: memory CD4+ T cells sorted from blood. Noted subset: CD45RA-negative fraction. This sequence originates from a young man in good health. This rearrangement joins TRBV10-3 to TRBJ2-5; D is unresolved. The CDR3 region is CAISESVGIQETQYF. As DNA, the CDR3 is TGTGCCATCAGTGAGTCGGTAGGGATCCAAGAGACCCAGTACTTC.